The clone carrying this T cell receptor (beta chain) was picked up a small number of times. These data belong to a study of blood T cells in healthy people across ages. With a J-beta primer mix and a sample-barcoded 5' primer, a second PCR ran 7 to 11 cycles. MiXCR was run by TCRdb on the 5' RACE reads, yielding one entry per CDR3 protein. The data hold 1.8 million or so distinct CDR3 sequences, with around 40% observed a single time. Trimming at V came to 5 bases and at J to 3 bases, leaving 10 bases not matched to a gene. The V gene's germline CDR1 is SGHTA and CDR2 FQGTGA. This CDR3 comprises 16 residues.

The sequence came from a human donor in good health. The rearrangement joins TRBV7-3 to TRBJ2-1, with 7 nucleotides matching TRBD2. Specimen: blood. The CDR3 region is CASSLSGAPFYNEQFF. The CDR3 DNA is TGTGCCAGCAGCCTCAGCGGGGCCCCATTCTACAATGAGCAGTTCTTC.